The next 21 T cell receptor beta chains were all read from a single sample in a study of blood T cells in healthy people across ages. Through a sample-barcoded 5' primer and a J-beta primer mix, a second PCR was run for about 6 to 12 cycles. TCRdb re-called the 5' RACE reads through MiXCR, storing one row per CDR3 protein. The data contain about a million distinct CDR3 sequences, around two fifths of them seen just once; the ten biggest clones take up roughly 13%. Input material: blood. The receptors come from a young man in good health.

CDR3 sequence reads: CASSLAVVRELYEQYF. The CDR3 region has the DNA TGTGCCAGCAGCTTAGCGGTGGTGCGGGAGTTATACGAGCAGTACTTC. V and J are TRBV7-2 and TRBJ2-4, with TRBD2 identical over 7 bases. The DNA end is more similar to TRBJ2-7, so the J call may be wrong. The CDR3 covers 16 residues. Germline V gene sequence: CDR1 SGHTA, CDR2 FQGNSA.

This chain uses TRBV20-1 with TRBJ2-7; 14 nucleotides align to TRBD2. The trim removed 6 bases at V and 3 bases at J, leaving 4 bases unmatched. Germline lookup yields CDR1 DFQATT and CDR2 SNEGSKA (reference sequence). CDR3 length: 14 residues. CDR3 sequence: CSAPGTSGGYEQYF. The DNA for the CDR3 is TGCAGTGCCCCAGGGACTAGCGGGGGCTACGAGCAGTACTTC.

This clonotype has a handful of counts. The chain recombines TRBV2 with TRBJ1-2, with D perhaps matching TRBD1 (5 bases). Trimming left V 4 bases short and J 4 bases short, with 13 bases between. The CDR3 length is 14 residues. Per germline, CDR1 SNHLY and CDR2 FYNNEI. CDR3: CASSARQTTYGYTF. CDR3 sequence (DNA): TGTGCCAGCAGTGCAAGACAGACGACCTATGGCTACACCTTC.

This clonotype was recorded only once. The chain recombines TRBV6-2 or TRBV6-3 with TRBJ2-3; D gene uncertain. CDR1 and CDR2 (germline): MNHEY, SVGEGT. The CDR3 loop spans 14 amino acids. Trimming took off 4 bases at V and 0 bases at J, with 8 bases between the two ends. CDR3 in DNA: TGTGCCAGCAGTTGGCTGGCTAGCACAGATACGCAGTATTTT. It is translated as CASSWLASTDTQYF.

This clonotype was recorded a few times. This chain uses TRBV12-3 or TRBV12-4 with TRBJ2-2; 8 bases fit TRBD1. There are 13 residues in the CDR3. The trim removed 11 bases at V and 3 bases at J, leaving 5 bases unmatched. CDR3 nucleotides: TGTGCCGACTCGGACAGGGACACCGGGGAGCTGTTTTTT. Protein: CADSDRDTGELFF.

The CDR3: CASSPKSLRDEQFF. Here the CDR3 DNA reads TGTGCCAGCAGCCCAAAAAGCCTTAGGGATGAGCAGTTCTTC. V usage is TRBV7-6 and J usage is TRBJ2-1; no reliable D call. Trimming removed 5 bases at V and 8 bases at J, with 16 bases between. Germline V CDR1 and CDR2: SGHVS, FNYEAQ. The CDR3 totals 14 residues. The variable domain in full, with the rest retrieved from reference TRBV7-6 and TRBJ2-1, is GAGVSQSPRYKVTKRGQDVALRCDPISGHVSLYWYRQALGQGPEFLTYFNYEAQQDKSGLPNDRFSAERPEGSISTLTIQRTEQRDSAMYRCASSPKSLRDEQFFGPGTRLTVL.

This clonotype has only a few counts. Since a much larger clone is just one base distant, this may be a read error. J is TRBJ1-2 and V is TRBV28; 8 bases agree with TRBD1. The trim removed 5 bases at V and 3 bases at J, leaving 2 bases unmatched. This CDR3 spans 13 amino acids. From germline, CDR1 is MDHEN and CDR2 SYDVKM. The CDR3 DNA is TGTGCCAGCAGTACGGGACAGGACTATGGCTACACCTTC. Its translation is CASSTGQDYGYTF.

V is TRBV4-1 and J is TRBJ2-2; no clear D gene. The length of the CDR3 is 16 residues. Germline V gene sequence: CDR1 MGHRA, CDR2 YSYEKL. V was cut by 4 bases and J by 4 bases, with 16 bases left in between. The CDR3 loop is CASSPTRHQTTGELFF. Written as DNA, the CDR3 is TGCGCCAGCAGCCCGACCCGACATCAGACCACCGGGGAGCTGTTTTTT.

J is TRBJ1-3 and V is TRBV6-1; D uncertain. The CDR3 contains 14 residues. Germline V CDR1 and CDR2: MNHNS, SASEGT. V lost 5 bases and J 4 bases, leaving 12 bases between the germline ends. The CDR3 bases are TGTGCCAGCAGTCCCGGCCTTGCCGGAAACACCATATATTTT. It is translated as CASSPGLAGNTIYF.

This clonotype was observed a few times. This chain links TRBV2 with TRBJ2-7; 10 positions agree with TRBD1. Germline trimming cut 5 bases from V and 6 bases from J; bases unmatched to any gene: 7. Germline V gene data show CDR1 as SNHLY and CDR2 as FYNNEI. The CDR3 is made up of 14 amino acids. CDR3 coding DNA: TGTGCCAGCAGTAAAGGGACAGGGGAGGGCGAGCAGTACTTC. This codes for CASSKGTGEGEQYF.

V gene TRBV29-1 combines with J gene TRBJ2-1, with 8 bases fitting TRBD2. Germline CDR1 reads SQVTM; CDR2 reads ANQGSEA. V dropped 4 bases and J dropped 6; count of bases not matched to a gene: 11. This CDR3 has 15 amino acids. The CDR3 coding sequence is TGCAGCGTTGGATCGGGCGGAGCGGGGGCCAATGAGCAGTTCTTC. Translating it yields CSVGSGGAGANEQFF.

This chain joins TRBV20-1 and TRBJ1-1; 7 bases line up with TRBD1. J lost 2 bases, V lost 0 bases, and 6 bases had no gene match. Germline V CDR1 and CDR2: DFQATT, SNEGSKA (reference sequence). The CDR3 spans 15 residues. Here the CDR3 reads CSARDPRQGNTEAFF. CDR3 nucleotides: TGCAGTGCTAGAGATCCGAGACAGGGCAACACTGAAGCTTTCTTT.

This clonotype has a handful of counts. The CDR3 spells CSVDATPGQGEGTEAFF. The CDR3 DNA sequence: TGCAGCGTTGACGCCACCCCGGGACAGGGTGAGGGAACTGAAGCTTTCTTT. The chain links TRBV29-1 to TRBJ1-1; 9 bases line up with TRBD1. This CDR3 comprises 17 residues. The V gene end was trimmed by 3 bases and the J gene end by 5 bases; junction bases not matched to a gene: 16. Germline V gene data show CDR1 as SQVTM and CDR2 as ANQGSEA.

A few counts support this clonotype. The chain recombines TRBV6-6 with TRBJ2-2, with D perhaps given as TRBD1 or TRBD2 (5 bases each). The V end was cut by 2 bases, the J end by 7 bases, with 5 bases between. The CDR3 extends over 12 amino acids. The germline gives CDR1 MNHNY, CDR2 SVGAGI (reference sequence). The CDR3 coding sequence is TGTGCCAGCAGTTACGGGGGCGGGGAGCTGTTTTTT. This gives the protein CASSYGGGELFF.

V and J are TRBV10-3 and TRBJ2-2; D is perhaps TRBD2 (6 bases). Between the trimmed V and J ends, which lost 7 bases and 4 bases, there was a span of 19 bases. Germline-derived CDR1 and CDR2 are ENHRY and SYGVKD. The CDR3 length is 16 residues. CDR3 protein: CAITPLAGTGTGELFF. CDR3 in DNA: TGTGCCATCACTCCGCTGGCGGGGACGGGCACCGGGGAGCTGTTTTTT.

This clonotype turned up a few times. V usage is TRBV6-2 or TRBV6-3 and J usage is TRBJ1-5, with a possible D match to TRBD1 (5 bases). CDR1 and CDR2 (germline): MNHEY, SVGEGT. The V end was cut by 4 bases, the J end by 4 bases, with 20 bases between. This CDR3 is built from 17 residues. The CDR3 nucleotides read TGTGCCAGCAGTTGGGGTCTCATTCAGGGAGGAAATCAGCCCCAGCATTTT. This sequence encodes CASSWGLIQGGNQPQHF.

CDR3 sequence (DNA): TGTGCCAGCAGCCAAGCCTGGGACCGAAACTACAATGAGCAGTTCTTC. Its translation: CASSQAWDRNYNEQFF. This chain uses TRBV3-1 with TRBJ2-1, with D possibly called TRBD1 or TRBD2 (5 bases each). The V end lost 1 base, the J end lost 3 bases, and 13 bases lay between the germline ends. The CDR3 is 16 residues long. Per the germline V gene, CDR1 is LGHDT and CDR2 is YNNKEL (reference sequence).

This sequence joins TRBV20-1 and TRBJ2-3; no clear D. The CDR3 loop spans 13 amino acids. V gave up 0 bases and J gave up 4 bases, with 8 bases separating them. Germline values: CDR1 DFQATT, CDR2 SNEGSKA (reference sequence). CDR3 sequence: CSAREAGPDTQYF. The DNA of the CDR3 is TGCAGTGCTAGAGAGGCCGGGCCAGATACGCAGTATTTT.

In the case of this clonotype: An end of the junction differs from the germline gene, which may be a read error. The chain couples TRBV12-5 to TRBJ1-6, with TRBD1 identical over 11 bases. The CDR3 has 14 residues. CDR1 LGHNT and CDR2 FRNRAP come from the germline V gene. The CDR3 is CACGFGTGGLPLHF. In DNA, the CDR3 is TGTGCTTGTGGTTTCGGGACAGGGGGATTACCCCTCCACTTT. Filled out from reference TRBV12-5 and TRBJ1-6, the complete variable domain reads DARVTQTPRHKVTEMGQEVTMRCQPILGHNTVFWYRQTMMQGLELLAYFRNRAPLDDSGMPKDRFSAEMPDATLATLKIQPSEPRDSAVYFCACGFGTGGLPLHFGNGTRLTVT.

This clonotype was seen only a few times. V gene TRBV12-3 or TRBV12-4 combines with J gene TRBJ1-1; possible D gene TRBD1, 5 bases. Trimming stripped 3 bases from V and 4 bases from J, with 9 bases between. The CDR3 contains 13 residues. The CDR3: CASSFRGATEAFF. CDR3 coding DNA: TGTGCCAGCAGTTTTCGGGGCGCCACTGAAGCTTTCTTT.

This clonotype turned up a few times. The chain carries TRBV4-3 and TRBJ2-1; 7 nucleotides align to TRBD1. Germline V lookup: CDR1 LGHNA, CDR2 YSLEER. The J segment lost 9 bases and the V segment lost 4 bases, leaving 6 bases of the junction unmatched. The CDR3 runs 13 residues. The CDR3 region has the DNA TGCGCCAGCAGCCGAACGACAGGGAGTGAGCAGTTCTTC. It codes for CASSRTTGSEQFF.